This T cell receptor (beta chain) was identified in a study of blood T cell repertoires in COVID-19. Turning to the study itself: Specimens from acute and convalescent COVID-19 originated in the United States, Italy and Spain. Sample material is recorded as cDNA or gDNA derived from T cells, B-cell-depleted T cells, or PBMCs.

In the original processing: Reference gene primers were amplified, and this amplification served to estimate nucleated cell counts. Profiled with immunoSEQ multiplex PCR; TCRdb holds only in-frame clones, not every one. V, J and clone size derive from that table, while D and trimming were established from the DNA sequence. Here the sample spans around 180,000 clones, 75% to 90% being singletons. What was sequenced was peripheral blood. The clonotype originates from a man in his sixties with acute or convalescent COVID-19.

CDR3 nucleotide sequence: TGTGCCAGTAGCCCGGGGGGAGCGAGGGAGACCCAGTACTTC. It translates to CASSPGGARETQYF. The chain is built from TRBV19 and TRBJ2-5, with 7 bases matching TRBD2. The CDR3 length is 14 residues. Germline lookup yields CDR1 LNHDA and CDR2 SQIVND (reference sequence). V lost 6 bases to trimming and J lost 5 bases; unmatched junction nucleotides: 9.